This TCR beta chain was recovered during a study of T cell responses to AZD1222 COVID-19 vaccine. Across the study: Both about-4-week and about-12-week second-dose recipients were combined. Study observations and caveats: Nearly half of spike-specific TCRs reportedly target variant regions that are unmutated in the B.1.351 and B.1.1.7 variants. Regions 160-218 and 743-854 dominated among vaccine-associated CD4 TCRs spanning spike.

Points on this clone: What it recognizes is unknown.

TCRdb keeps only in-frame clones here, not all; method: immunoSEQ multiplex PCR. The sample includes 120,000 to 150,000 clones, around nine tenths of them seen just once. The CDR3 runs to 12 residues. Germline assignment: CDR1 SGDLS and CDR2 YYNGEE. The V and J ends lost 0 bases and 10 bases respectively, with 5 bases between them. This sequence originates from an adult in good health. The sample consisted of peripheral blood, taken on day 0 of AZD1222 vaccination. This rearrangement joins TRBV9 to TRBJ1-6, with D tentatively TRBD1 (5 bases). CDR3 DNA sequence: TGTGCCAGCAGCGTAGGGGGGTCACCCCTCCACTTT. This gives the protein CASSVGGSPLHF. Combining the CDR3 with reference TRBV9 and TRBJ1-6 gives the whole variable domain DSGVTQTPKHLITATGQRVTLRCSPRSGDLSVYWYQQSLDQGLQFLIQYYNGEERAKGNILERFSAQQFPDLHSELNLSSLELGDSALYFCASSVGGSPLHFGNGTRLTVT.